This T cell receptor (beta chain) was sequenced in a study of T cell responses to AZD1222 COVID-19 vaccine. General study points: All repertoire sampling was performed exclusively after the peak T cell response.

From germline, CDR1 is SGHRS and CDR2 YFSETQ. The CDR3 length is 17 residues. The V gene lost 4 bases and the J gene lost 9 bases, with 23 bases spanning the gap. Here immunoSEQ multiplex PCR was the method, and the copy in TCRdb shows in-frame clones only, minus some. The data contain 65,000 to 75,000 clones, roughly 91% of them singletons. As for this clone: Antigen unknown.

Sequenced here: peripheral blood, sampled 28 days after the second dose of the MenACWY control vaccine. The clonotype comes from an adult who received the MenACWY meningococcal vaccine as a control. The chain carries TRBV5-1 and TRBJ1-6, with a possible D match to TRBD1 (5 bases). The CDR3 DNA reads TGCGCCAGCAGCATCGAAGGGATCGGGGCCCGTGGTTCACCCCTCCACTTT. This codes for CASSIEGIGARGSPLHF.